This T cell receptor (beta chain) stems from a study of blood T cell repertoires in COVID-19. Sequencing was performed with immunoSEQ multiplex PCR; in TCRdb, only in-frame clones are kept and a portion is missing. This sample has 200,000 to 300,000 clones, with more than 75% found just once. Deletions cut 6 bases from V and 6 bases from J, with 13 bases between. Germline V gene lookup returns CDR1 SGHRS and CDR2 YFSETQ. This CDR3 has 13 residues. Sequences were obtained from peripheral blood. The V and J genes are TRBV5-1 and TRBJ2-1; D might be TRBD2 (6 bases). This TCR came from a middle-aged woman who had recovered from COVID-19. CDR3 loop: CASKLAGGNEQFF. The CDR3 DNA reads as TGCGCCAGCAAACTGGCCGGGGGCAATGAGCAGTTCTTC.